Listed here are 16 T cell receptor beta chains from one sample, sequenced in a study of pediatric ulcerative colitis. Repertoires were generated with immunoSEQ multiplex PCR, while TCRdb's copy carries only in-frame clones and drops some. Here the sample spans about 64,000 clones, approximately 87% being singletons. The sample consisted of blood. The source is a boy under 18 with severe ulcerative colitis.

To note about this clone: One end of the junction is discordant with germline, which a read error may explain. V gene TRBV7-7 combines with J gene TRBJ2-2; TRBD2 aligns across 14 bases. The germline gives CDR1 SSHAT, CDR2 FNYEAQ (reference sequence). This CDR3 is built from 16 residues. The CDR3 sequence is CASSPGGLAGAGELFF. The CDR3 coding sequence is TGTGCTAGCAGCCCCGGGGGACTAGCGGGAGCCGGGGAGCTGTTTTTT.

This clone occurred a few times. V is TRBV25-1 and J is TRBJ2-7, with D perhaps TRBD1 (5 bases). In germline, CDR1 is MGHDK, CDR2 SYGVNS. This CDR3 spans 11 amino acids. V shed 11 bases and J shed 3 bases, with 11 bases lying between them. The DNA for the CDR3 is TGTGCCGTAGGGGCCGGCTACGAGCAGTACTTC. It is translated as CAVGAGYEQYF.

This clone showed up just a few times. The chain uses TRBV30 and TRBJ2-4, with D tentatively TRBD1 (6 bases). Germline CDR1 reads GTSNPN; CDR2 reads SVGIG (reference sequence). V was pared by 7 bases and J by 7 bases, with 29 bases between. The CDR3 spans 17 residues. The CDR3 loop reads CAFKARTAGPGMNIQYF. In DNA, the CDR3 is TGTGCCTTTAAGGCCCGGACAGCCGGTCCCGGGATGAACATTCAGTACTTC. Full variable domain (outside the CDR3, taken from reference TRBV30 and TRBJ2-4): SQTIHQWPATLVQPVGSPLSLECTVEGTSNPNLYWYRQAAGRGLQLLFYSVGIGQISSEVPQNLSASRPQDRQFILSSKKLLLSDSGFYLCAFKARTAGPGMNIQYFGAGTRLSVL.

The V and J genes are TRBV5-8 and TRBJ1-2; D is unresolved. The CDR3 sequence is 13 residues long. The V gene lost 6 bases and the J gene lost 2 bases, with 11 bases spanning the gap. Germline V gene data show CDR1 as SGHTS and CDR2 as YDEGEE. The CDR3 bases are TGTGCCAGCATCCGGTCCGTAAACTATGGCTACACCTTC. It is translated as CASIRSVNYGYTF. The variable domain in full, with the rest retrieved from reference TRBV5-8 and TRBJ1-2, is EAGVTQSPTHLIKTRGQQATLRCSPISGHTSVYWYQQALGLGLQFLLWYDEGEERNRGNFPPRFSGRQFPNYSSELNVNALELEDSALYLCASIRSVNYGYTFGSGTRLTVV.

The chain couples TRBV25-1 to TRBJ2-5, with D possibly TRBD2 on 5 matching bases. Germline CDR1 reads MGHDK; CDR2 reads SYGVNS. The CDR3 consists of 16 residues. The ends were cut back, 1 base at V and 1 base at J, with 13 bases in the middle. Here the CDR3 reads CASSESSGWGQETQYF. DNA for the CDR3: TGTGCCAGCAGTGAATCGTCGGGATGGGGCCAAGAGACCCAGTACTTC.

This chain uses TRBV7-2 with TRBJ1-2, with unresolved D. CDR1 and CDR2 from the germline V gene are SGHTA and FQGNSA. This CDR3 has 13 residues. Deletions cut 5 bases from V and 4 bases from J, with 11 bases between. The CDR3 sequence is CASSVQLFYGYTF. DNA for the CDR3: TGTGCCAGCAGCGTGCAGCTTTTCTATGGCTACACCTTC.

The chain has TRBV30 and TRBJ2-7; D gene unclear. The V gene lost 4 bases and the J gene lost 2 bases, with 12 bases spanning the gap. The CDR3 has 13 amino acids. The V gene's germline CDR1 is GTSNPN and CDR2 SVGIG (reference sequence). As DNA, the CDR3 is TGTGCCTGGAAGTCCGGCAGCCCCTACGAGCAGTACTTC. Protein sequence: CAWKSGSPYEQYF.

This clone has just a few counts. The V call is TRBV7-2, the J call TRBJ1-2; unclear D gene. Per the germline V gene, CDR1 is SGHTA and CDR2 is FQGNSA. V lost 0 bases, J lost 2 bases, and 10 bases lay in between. There are 15 residues in the CDR3. The CDR3 DNA reads TGTGCCAGCAGCTTAGCTCTATTGGGGAACTATGGCTACACCTTC. Its translation is CASSLALLGNYGYTF. Supplemented by reference TRBV7-2 and TRBJ1-2, the full variable domain reads GAGVSQSPSNKVTEKGKDVELRCDPISGHTALYWYRQSLGQGLEFLIYFQGNSAPDKSGLPSDRFSAERTGGSVSTLTIQRTQQEDSAVYLCASSLALLGNYGYTFGSGTRLTVV.

This rearrangement joins TRBV28 to TRBJ2-2; 8 bases align to TRBD1. V lost 3 bases, J lost 5 bases, and 5 bases stayed unmatched. Germline CDR1 MDHEN, CDR2 SYDVKM. The CDR3 runs to 15 residues. The CDR3 sequence: CASSFARTGTGELFF. The CDR3 DNA sequence: TGTGCCAGCAGTTTTGCCCGGACAGGGACCGGGGAGCTGTTTTTT.

The chain carries TRBV11-3 and TRBJ2-5; possible D gene TRBD2, 6 bases. The CDR3 runs to 16 residues. V dropped 1 base and J dropped 0 bases, with 12 bases sitting between them. Germline lookup yields CDR1 SGHNT and CDR2 YENEEA. DNA for the CDR3: TGTGCCAGCAGCTTAGTTCAGCGGGTGTACCAAGAGACCCAGTACTTC. Amino acid sequence: CASSLVQRVYQETQYF.

The V and J genes are TRBV10-1 and TRBJ2-7; 9 bases map to TRBD1. The CDR3 is made up of 14 amino acids. The V segment lost 5 bases and the J segment 5 bases; nucleotides outside the gene matches: 7. CDR1 is WNHNN and CDR2 is SYGVQD in the germline V gene (reference sequence). DNA of the CDR3: TGCGCCAGCAGTTCCGACAGGGGGGCTCACGAGCAGTACTTC. Encoded protein: CASSSDRGAHEQYF.

J is TRBJ2-4 and V is TRBV29-1, with D perhaps assigned TRBD1 or TRBD2 (5 bases each). The germline V gene encodes CDR1 SQVTM and CDR2 ANQGSEA. CDR3 length equals 12 residues. Trimming pared 1 base from V and 5 bases from J, leaving 6 bases between. The CDR3 protein is CSVEAGQNIQYF. CDR3 nucleotides: TGCAGCGTTGAAGCGGGACAAAACATTCAGTACTTC. Filled out from reference TRBV29-1 and TRBJ2-4, the complete variable domain reads SAVISQKPSRDICQRGTSLTIQCQVDSQVTMMFWYRQQPGQSLTLIATANQGSEATYESGFVIDKFPISRPNLTFSTLTVSNMSPEDSSIYLCSVEAGQNIQYFGAGTRLSVL.

The chain uses TRBV27 and TRBJ2-1, with 8 bases identical to TRBD1. The germline gives CDR1 MNHEY, CDR2 SMNVEV (reference sequence). The CDR3 spans 15 residues. The V segment lost 6 bases and the J segment 4 bases; nucleotides outside the gene matches: 8. The CDR3 here is CASSPRQGAYNEQFF. In DNA form, the CDR3 reads TGTGCCAGCAGCCCCCGGCAGGGGGCTTACAATGAGCAGTTCTTC.

J is TRBJ1-4 and V is TRBV4-1; D is uncertain. Trimming pared 1 base from V and 0 bases from J, leaving 12 bases between. This CDR3 region has 17 residues. The germline V gene has CDR1 MGHRA and CDR2 YSYEKL. CDR3 in amino acids: CASSQGPRPATNEKLFF. The CDR3 nucleotides are TGCGCCAGCAGCCAAGGTCCACGCCCCGCAACTAATGAAAAACTGTTTTTT.

This rearrangement joins TRBV11-2 to TRBJ2-3; D is possibly TRBD2 (5 bases). Germline V lookup: CDR1 SGHAT, CDR2 FQNNGV. V was cut by 5 bases and J by 6 bases, with 15 bases left in between. This CDR3 contains 14 residues. The CDR3 DNA follows: TGTGCCAGCAGCCGACAAGGGAGAGGGGATACGCAGTATTTT. Translating it yields CASSRQGRGDTQYF.

This chain joins TRBV5-1 and TRBJ2-1; 9 bases match TRBD2. There are 17 residues in the CDR3. Looked up from germline, CDR1 is SGHRS and CDR2 is YFSETQ. J gave up 2 bases and V 0 bases, and 6 bases lay outside the gene matches. The chain's CDR3 is CASSLAPSGTAYNEQFF. CDR3 DNA: TGCGCCAGCAGCTTGGCCCCTAGCGGGACCGCCTACAATGAGCAGTTCTTC.